This note documents a single TCR beta chain sequence. The data were produced by immunoSEQ multiplex PCR, yet TCRdb's version contains in-frame clones alone and is incomplete. The table records about 55,000 clones, about 96% of them present only once. The CDR3 sequence is 15 residues long. V shed 4 bases and J shed 2 bases, with 14 bases lying between them. Germline CDR1 reads SGHVS; CDR2 reads FNYEAQ. These data are taken from a study of control samples from healthy donors and cancer patients. The rearrangement links TRBV7-6 to TRBJ2-5, with D maybe TRBD2 (6 bases). This receptor was identified in a woman aged 18 to 35 in good health. The sample consisted of blood. This CDR3 reads CASSSTGTLQETQYF. The CDR3 region has the DNA TGTGCCAGCAGCTCGACCGGGACTCTGCAAGAGACCCAGTACTTC.